These T cell receptor beta chains were read from a single sample in a study of T cells after posttransplantation cyclophosphamide. Clones were sequenced by immunoSEQ multiplex PCR, and TCRdb holds only the in-frame ones, with some missing. The sample yields about 22,000 clones, 95% to 98% seen once. The sequencing input was naive CD4+ T cells sorted from PBMCs. These TCRs come from a man in his fifties or sixties in good health, CMV-negative, and a related stem cell transplant donor. Each CDR3 is given with its conserved first and last residue. Fields, in order: D gene, V gene, CDR3 length, J gene, clone size, CDR3 DNA, CDR3 protein. A D gene is named only where the DNA matches it firmly. Clone sizes are given selectively: once, few, many, or a class where the clone is expanded.

NA	TRBV5-1	12	TRBJ1-2	NA	TGCGCCAGCAGCTTAGGGGCGTATGGCTACACCTTC	CASSLGAYGYTF
NA	TRBV29-1	14	TRBJ2-7	NA	TGCAGCGTCCGTTTGAGGGGGGGAACCTACGAGCAGTACTTC	CSVRLRGGTYEQYF
TRBD2	TRBV6-4	14	TRBJ2-3	NA	TGTGCCAGCGCTAGCGGGGGGGCCGGGGATACGCAGTATTTT	CASASGGAGDTQYF
NA	TRBV5-4	13	TRBJ2-1	NA	TGTGCCAGCAGCTTAAGCCTCTCCAATGAGCAGTTCTTC	CASSLSLSNEQFF
TRBD1	TRBV5-1	17	TRBJ2-7	NA	TGCGCCAGCAGCTTGGCAACTGGGACAGGGTATCCCCACGAGCAGTACTTC	CASSLATGTGYPHEQYF
NA	TRBV11-2	18	TRBJ1-6	NA	TGTGCCAGCAGCTTCCTCCAGGGGAAGGGATCCTATAATTCACCCCTCCACTTT	CASSFLQGKGSYNSPLHF
TRBD1	TRBV7-7	16	TRBJ2-3	NA	TGTGCTAGCAGCCCCCGGAGGACAGGGGGCCCAGATACGCAGTATTTT	CASSPRRTGGPDTQYF
NA	TRBV9	14	TRBJ1-1	NA	TGTGCCAGCAGCCCCCAGGCAGTATACACTGAAGCTTTCTTT	CASSPQAVYTEAFF
TRBD1	TRBV2	13	TRBJ1-2	NA	TGTGCCAGCAGTGAAGGGCGACAGGGAGGCTACACCTTC	CASSEGRQGGYTF
NA	TRBV29-1	14	TRBJ1-1	NA	TGCAGCGCCTTTAGGACAGTTTTCGGCGATGAAGCTTTCTTT	CSAFRTVFGDEAFF
NA	TRBV20-1	11	TRBJ2-1	NA	TGCAGTGCTAGAGGTGGGGCCGGGCAGTTCTTC	CSARGGAGQFF
NA	TRBV4-3	14	TRBJ2-3	NA	TGCGCCAGCAGCCCGCGGGGAGCCGCAGATACGCAGTATTTT	CASSPRGAADTQYF
NA	TRBV5-4	15	TRBJ1-3	NA	TGTGCCAGCAGCTTAGACACCTACTCTGGAAACACCATATATTTT	CASSLDTYSGNTIYF
NA	TRBV29-1	14	TRBJ2-3	NA	TGCAGCGGTTTCCGGGACATACATGGAGATACGCAGTATTTT	CSGFRDIHGDTQYF
TRBD1	TRBV4-1	15	TRBJ1-1	NA	TGCGCCAGCAGCCAAGAAGGGGGCGCGAACACTGAAGCTTTCTTT	CASSQEGGANTEAFF
TRBD1	TRBV19	15	TRBJ1-2	once	TGTGCCAGTAGGACAACCGGGACAGGGGACTATGGCTACACCTTC	CASRTTGTGDYGYTF
TRBD1	TRBV7-7	15	TRBJ2-1	NA	TGTGCCAGCAGCTTGGCGGGGACAGGGACCCCTGAGCAGTTCTTC	CASSLAGTGTPEQFF
TRBD1	TRBV6-6	14	TRBJ2-5	NA	TGTGCCAGCAAGGGACAGGGGGCCGTAGAGACCCAGTACTTC	CASKGQGAVETQYF
NA	TRBV20-1	11	TRBJ2-1	NA	TGCAGTGCTAGCTTTTACAATGAGCAGTTCTTC	CSASFYNEQFF
NA	TRBV18	15	TRBJ2-7	NA	TGTGCCAGCTCTTCCGGCCCCGGAGGGTCCTACGAGCAGTACTTC	CASSSGPGGSYEQYF
TRBD1	TRBV7-9	17	TRBJ2-7	NA	TGTGCCAGCAGCTCGGGGACAGGGGGGATAAGGTCCTACGAGCAGTACTTC	CASSSGTGGIRSYEQYF
TRBD2	TRBV2	17	TRBJ2-2	NA	TGTGCCAGCAGTGAACCCCGACTAGCGGGAGTTGCCGGGGAGCTGTTTTTT	CASSEPRLAGVAGELFF
NA	TRBV9	15	TRBJ2-7	NA	TGTGCCAGCAGCGTAACAGCGGGTAATTTCTACGAGCAGTACTTC	CASSVTAGNFYEQYF
NA	TRBV6-5	13	TRBJ1-2	NA	TGTGCCAGTGCCTCGAGTCGGAGCTATGGCTACACCTTC	CASASSRSYGYTF
NA	TRBV7-2	18	TRBJ2-3	NA	TGTGCCAGCAGCACGGGGGTGGGCAGGGTTTCGGGCACAGATACGCAGTATTTT	CASSTGVGRVSGTDTQYF
TRBD2	TRBV5-4	15	TRBJ2-3	NA	TGTGCCAGCAGCTTGAGCGGGAGGGCCACAGATACGCAGTATTTT	CASSLSGRATDTQYF
NA	TRBV5-8	12	TRBJ1-2	NA	TGTGCCAGCAGCCTCCAGGACAGAAACTACACCTTC	CASSLQDRNYTF
NA	TRBV15	15	TRBJ2-3	few	TGTGCCACCAGCTTCCGACTCGGCAGCACAGATACGCAGTATTTT	CATSFRLGSTDTQYF
NA	TRBV5-1	15	TRBJ2-7	NA	TGCGCCAGCAGCTTTGGAGGGAGCCCCTCCTACGAGCAGTACTTC	CASSFGGSPSYEQYF
NA	TRBV19	11	TRBJ1-2	NA	TGTGCCAGTAGTGTCCGGGACATAAACACCTTC	CASSVRDINTF
TRBD1	TRBV18	14	TRBJ1-1	NA	TGTGCCAGCACAGGGGACCTACTGAACACTGAAGCTTTCTTT	CASTGDLLNTEAFF
TRBD1	TRBV25-1	14	TRBJ2-5	NA	TGTGCCAGCAGGGGGGACAGGGGTTCGTGGACCCAGTACTTC	CASRGDRGSWTQYF
TRBD1	TRBV19	14	TRBJ1-1	NA	TGTGCCAGTAGTAGAATCGGACAGGGTGGTGAAGCTTTCTTT	CASSRIGQGGEAFF
TRBD1	TRBV7-2	15	TRBJ1-6	NA	TGTGCCAGCAGCTCGACAGGGGCGCTATATTCACCCCTCCACTTT	CASSSTGALYSPLHF
NA	TRBV5-6	13	TRBJ2-1	NA	TGTGCCAGCAGCACGGGACTTAGCGATGAGCAGTTCTTC	CASSTGLSDEQFF
TRBD1	TRBV19	16	TRBJ1-2	NA	TGTGCCAGTAGTATAGCCTGGACAGGGGTGGGCTATGGCTACACCTTC	CASSIAWTGVGYGYTF
TRBD2	TRBV4-1	16	TRBJ2-1	NA	TGCGCCAGCAGCCAAGGAGGGGGACTAGCCAACAATGAGCAGTTCTTC	CASSQGGGLANNEQFF
TRBD2	TRBV7-8	16	TRBJ2-1	NA	TGTGCCAGCAGCTTAGGCCGGCGGGGGTCCTACAATGAGCAGTTCTTC	CASSLGRRGSYNEQFF
TRBD1	TRBV19	13	TRBJ1-2	NA	TGTGCCAGTAGTATCCGGGACAGGGGGCTCTACACCTTC	CASSIRDRGLYTF
TRBD2	TRBV6-1	22	TRBJ2-1	NA	TGTGCCAGCAGTGAAAAGGAACGGGGGGGACACTTCATCTCGGGGTACTACAATGAGCAGTTCTTC	CASSEKERGGHFISGYYNEQFF
NA	TRBV2	14	TRBJ1-1	NA	TGTGCCAGCAGGAAGACGGACTGGAACACTGAAGCTTTCTTT	CASRKTDWNTEAFF
TRBD1	TRBV10-1	18	TRBJ1-1	NA	TGCGCCAGCAGTGAACGACTGGTGGACAGGGGTATGAACACTGAAGCTTTCTTT	CASSERLVDRGMNTEAFF
NA	TRBV6-1	15	TRBJ1-4	few	TGTGCCAGCAGTGAAGCGCTGGGAGGCTATGAAAAACTGTTTTTT	CASSEALGGYEKLFF
NA	TRBV4-1	18	TRBJ1-2	NA	TGCGCCAGCAGCCAAGACTCCACCGGGCCCCGAGGGCCTTATGGCTACACCTTC	CASSQDSTGPRGPYGYTF
NA	TRBV18	16	TRBJ1-4	NA	TGTGCCAGCTCACCACAGGCTCGGCTAGATAATGAAAAACTGTTTTTT	CASSPQARLDNEKLFF